A single sample is the source of the 8 T cell receptor beta chains below, sequenced in a study of beta chain features in type 1 diabetes. For these receptors, no antigen is known. The sequenced template was cDNA made from the entire isolated RNA. Assay used: immunoSEQ multiplex PCR; TCRdb lists only in-frame clones, some missing. The table lists around 150,000 clones, about 10% of them singletons, with under 0.85% in the top ten. Points from the study as a whole: TCRB CDR3 length was moderately but significantly reduced in all four CD4+ subsets of Type 1 diabetes patients.

Sequencing input: central memory CD4+ T cells from blood. These receptors all stem from a woman in her twenties or thirties with type 1 diabetes.

J is TRBJ2-3 and V is TRBV9; 9 bases are a match to TRBD1. The CDR3 loop spans 17 amino acids. The germline V gene encodes CDR1 SGDLS and CDR2 YYNGEE. V shed 3 bases, J shed 4 bases, and the junction held 12 bases outside the gene matches. CDR3 bases: TGTGCCAGCAGCGACTCCCGGGACAGGGCGATGGCAGATACGCAGTATTTT. This translates into CASSDSRDRAMADTQYF.

The chain employs TRBV5-1 and TRBJ2-3; 11 bases align to TRBD2. Per the germline V gene, CDR1 is SGHRS and CDR2 is YFSETQ. V gave up 5 bases and J gave up 2 bases; unmatched junction bases: 1. This CDR3 has 14 amino acids. Here the CDR3 reads CASRGLADTDTQYF. CDR3 nucleotide sequence: TGCGCCAGCAGGGGACTAGCGGACACAGATACGCAGTATTTT.

The chain employs TRBV5-6 and TRBJ2-7, with D possibly TRBD2 on 6 matching bases. Trimming removed 4 bases from V and 6 bases from J, with 17 bases in between. The germline V gene encodes CDR1 SGHDT and CDR2 YYEEEE. CDR3 length: 14 residues. In nucleotides, the CDR3 is TGTGCCAGCAGCATGGACGTCGGGGGAGGCGAGCAGTACTTC. It is translated as CASSMDVGGGEQYF.

This clone was counted between two and nine times. The chain links TRBV4-1 to TRBJ2-3; D is possibly TRBD2 (5 bases). Trimming removed 0 bases at V and 9 bases at J, with 16 bases between. The CDR3 totals 15 residues. Germline CDR1 reads MGHRA; CDR2 reads YSYEKL. The CDR3 bases are TGCGCCAGCAGCCAAGATCGGGAAGGCCTTCTGACGCAGTATTTT. It translates to CASSQDREGLLTQYF.

V is TRBV5-4 and J is TRBJ2-2, with 9 bases matching TRBD2. CDR1 is SGHNT and CDR2 is YYREEE in the germline V gene (reference sequence). The CDR3 covers 15 residues. V lost 7 bases and J lost 4; bases outside the gene matches: 8. CDR3 nucleotides: TGTGCCAGCCACGGGGCGGGAGGGTCCACCGGGGAGCTGTTTTTT. Residues: CASHGAGGSTGELFF.

This clone was observed a handful of times. The chain is built from TRBV7-2 and TRBJ1-5; D is possibly TRBD1 (5 bases). CDR1 SGHTA and CDR2 FQGNSA come from the germline V gene. This CDR3 spans 15 amino acids. V lost 1 base, J lost 7 bases, and 14 bases lay in between. CDR3 residues: CASSLGVREGQPQHF. CDR3 sequence (DNA): TGTGCCAGCAGCTTAGGTGTCAGGGAAGGACAGCCCCAGCATTTT.

The rearrangement joins TRBV30 to TRBJ2-3, with a tentative D call TRBD2 (5 bases). V was shortened by 2 bases and J by 6 bases, with 12 bases between the two germline ends. The CDR3 runs to 13 residues. From germline, CDR1 is GTSNPN and CDR2 SVGIG (reference sequence). Here the CDR3 reads CAWSRRGSDTQYF. The CDR3 DNA reads as TGTGCCTGGAGTCGAAGAGGGTCCGATACGCAGTATTTT.

This clone was observed a few times. The chain is built from TRBV5-1 and TRBJ2-6; D gene uncertain. This CDR3 is 15 amino acids long. Trimming stripped 3 bases from V and 2 bases from J, with 9 bases between. The germline gives CDR1 SGHRS, CDR2 YFSETQ. CDR3 sequence: CASSYLSTGANVLTF. In nucleotides, the CDR3 is TGCGCCAGCAGCTACTTGAGTACTGGGGCCAACGTCCTGACTTTC.